The rows below give T cell receptor beta chains drawn from one sample of a study of cytotoxic CD8 clonotypes in ibrutinib-treated CLL. Profiled with immunoSEQ multiplex PCR; TCRdb holds only in-frame clones, not every one. The repertoire holds some 35,000 clones, with approximately 69% as singletons. The sample was PBMCs, taken before ibrutinib treatment. The receptors here all came from a human donor with chronic lymphocytic leukemia. Both conserved end residues are trimmed from each CDR3. D genes are given only for firm matches.

CDR3,J,D,V
ASSYSKETQY,TRBJ2-5,-,TRBV6-5
ASSLRMEAFSGANVLT,TRBJ2-6,-,TRBV7-3
ASSTGPGYEQY,TRBJ2-7,-,TRBV7-6
ASSIGTSLQYEQY,TRBJ2-7,TRBD2,TRBV6-5
SVHRGGYEQY,TRBJ2-7,-,TRBV29-1
ASSLVGSTGELF,TRBJ2-2,-,TRBV5-4
ASSPQFSGETQY,TRBJ2-5,-,TRBV4-3
ASGGVGSYNEQF,TRBJ2-1,-,TRBV5-1
ASSFVGAGEKLF,TRBJ1-4,-,TRBV7-8
ASSQVAWGGEQF,TRBJ2-1,-,TRBV14
ASIRSGANYGYT,TRBJ1-2,-,TRBV19
ASSFGTAGFNEQF,TRBJ2-1,-,TRBV5-6
ASSPGLEQPQH,TRBJ1-5,-,TRBV18
ASSSDDEQY,TRBJ2-7,-,TRBV18
ASSVGVDSNTDTQY,TRBJ2-3,-,TRBV9
ASSRSGTAYGYT,TRBJ1-2,TRBD1,TRBV6-5
ASSGSLAGSSYEQY,TRBJ2-7,TRBD2,TRBV9
ASSKGTGLVNEQF,TRBJ2-1,TRBD1,TRBV6-4
AWSGTGYGETQY,TRBJ2-5,-,TRBV30
ATTPAVLYGYT,TRBJ1-2,-,TRBV6-1
ASSYIAGGETQY,TRBJ2-5,TRBD2,TRBV7-2
ASSQGTRGETQY,TRBJ2-5,-,TRBV19